This T cell receptor (beta chain) was documented in a study of metastatic and nonmetastatic thyroid tumors. For the study at large: From malignant and benign thyroid patients, repertoires in blood and in tumor or nodule tissue were compared. Points from the study as a whole: Compared with benign nodules, malignant thyroid tumors were reported to have significantly higher TCR beta diversity in both blood and tumor.

Germline lookup yields CDR1 DFQATT and CDR2 SNEGSKA (reference sequence). V lost 3 bases, J lost 10 bases, and 6 bases stayed unmatched. CDR3 size: 13 residues. Many counts were recorded for this clone. What it binds is not known. How the authors handled the data: Across clinicopathological groups, CDR3 differences served as the basis for building a distant-metastasis classifier for papillary thyroid cancer. Using MiXCR, TCRdb reanalyzed the PCR reads. V and J calls and clone size were set by TCRdb, not the authors. This table has 75,000 to 95,000 clones, about an eighth appearing once. Prior to thyroid surgery, none of the patients had received any treatment.

The source of this sequence is a female donor with papillary thyroid cancer or a benign thyroid nodule (not recorded which). Some clones in this sample may be carry-over from other donors' samples. Sequencing used blood. The chain has TRBV20-1 and TRBJ1-6; TRBD1 aligns across 7 bases. Here the CDR3 DNA reads TGCAGTGCTAGGAGACAGGGTGGCTCACCCCTCCACTTT. This codes for CSARRQGGSPLHF.